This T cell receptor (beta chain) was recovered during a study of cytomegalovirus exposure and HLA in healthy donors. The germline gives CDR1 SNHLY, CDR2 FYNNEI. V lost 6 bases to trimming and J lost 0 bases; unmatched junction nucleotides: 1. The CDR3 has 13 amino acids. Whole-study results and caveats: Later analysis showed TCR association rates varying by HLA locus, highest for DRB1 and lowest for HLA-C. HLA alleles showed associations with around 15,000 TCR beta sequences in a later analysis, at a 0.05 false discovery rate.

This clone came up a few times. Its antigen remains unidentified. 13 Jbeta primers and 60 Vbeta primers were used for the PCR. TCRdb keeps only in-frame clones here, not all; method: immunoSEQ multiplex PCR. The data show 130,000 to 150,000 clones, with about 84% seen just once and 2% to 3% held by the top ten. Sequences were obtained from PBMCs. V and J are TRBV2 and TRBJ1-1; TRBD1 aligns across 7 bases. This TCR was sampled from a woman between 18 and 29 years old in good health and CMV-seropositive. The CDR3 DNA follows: TGTGCCAGCAGAGGACAGGTGAACACTGAAGCTTTCTTT. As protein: CASRGQVNTEAFF.